The rows below give T cell receptor beta chains drawn from one sample of a study of Tregs in tolerant kidney transplant recipients. Using immunoSEQ multiplex PCR, the repertoire was profiled, and TCRdb retains in-frame clones only, with some absent. This sample carries approximately 47,000 clones, approximately 90% of them seen once, and the ten largest clones take around 16%. The starting material was CD8+ T cells from blood (PBMCs), obtained 12 months after the transplant. Receptors were obtained from a human patient who received a combined kidney and bone marrow transplant. The T cells may come from the graft donor. The CDR3 runs from the conserved cysteine through the conserved F or W. A D gene is named only where the DNA matches it firmly. Clone size is not always given. Where it is, it says once, few, many or a class for expanded clones.

v_gene: TRBV4-1; j_gene: TRBJ2-6; abundance: -; d_gene: -; CDR3nt: TGCGCCAGCAGCCAGATAGGGACATCTTTCTCTGGGGCCAACGTCCTGACTTTC; CDR3aa: CASSQIGTSFSGANVLTF
v_gene: TRBV14; j_gene: TRBJ2-1; abundance: -; d_gene: -; CDR3nt: TGTGCCAGCAGCTACTTACTGTACAATGAGCAGTTCTTC; CDR3aa: CASSYLLYNEQFF
v_gene: TRBV4-2; j_gene: TRBJ2-2; abundance: -; d_gene: -; CDR3nt: TGTGCCAGCAGCCAAGACATCCGGGTTAACACCGGGGAGCTGTTTTTT; CDR3aa: CASSQDIRVNTGELFF
v_gene: TRBV27; j_gene: TRBJ1-2; abundance: -; d_gene: -; CDR3nt: TGTGCCAGCAGTTCGACAGCGTTAAGGGGCTACACCTTC; CDR3aa: CASSSTALRGYTF
v_gene: TRBV29-1; j_gene: TRBJ2-1; abundance: -; d_gene: -; CDR3nt: TGCAGCACCCCACAGGGAGTTGAGCAGTTCTTC; CDR3aa: CSTPQGVEQFF
v_gene: TRBV19; j_gene: TRBJ2-7; abundance: -; d_gene: -; CDR3nt: TGTGCCAGTAGTATAGTGTCGTCCTCCTACGAGCAGTACTTC; CDR3aa: CASSIVSSSYEQYF
v_gene: TRBV28; j_gene: TRBJ1-4; abundance: -; d_gene: TRBD1; CDR3nt: TGTGCCAGCAGTTTATCCCGGGACAGGGAGACTAATGAAAAACTGTTTTTT; CDR3aa: CASSLSRDRETNEKLFF
v_gene: TRBV7-9; j_gene: TRBJ2-5; abundance: -; d_gene: TRBD2; CDR3nt: TGTGCCAGCAGCTTAGGGGCCCTAGCGGCCTTCGCAGAGACCCAGTACTTC; CDR3aa: CASSLGALAAFAETQYF
v_gene: TRBV5-1; j_gene: TRBJ2-3; abundance: -; d_gene: TRBD2; CDR3nt: TGCGCCAGCAGCTTGTTTACGGGACTAGCAAACACAGATACGCAGTATTTT; CDR3aa: CASSLFTGLANTDTQYF
v_gene: TRBV2; j_gene: TRBJ2-1; abundance: -; d_gene: -; CDR3nt: TGTGCCAGCAGTTTACAGGATTACAATGAGCAGTTCTTC; CDR3aa: CASSLQDYNEQFF
v_gene: TRBV4-1; j_gene: TRBJ2-1; abundance: -; d_gene: -; CDR3nt: TGCGCCAGCAGCCACCAGGTTGGGTTCGTCAATGAGCAGTTCTTC; CDR3aa: CASSHQVGFVNEQFF
v_gene: TRBV5-5; j_gene: TRBJ2-1; abundance: -; d_gene: TRBD2; CDR3nt: TGTGCCAGCAGCACTCTAGCGGAGGACAATGAGCAGTTCTTC; CDR3aa: CASSTLAEDNEQFF
v_gene: TRBV5-4; j_gene: TRBJ2-7; abundance: -; d_gene: -; CDR3nt: TGTGCCAGCAGCCCACGGGGGGCTACCTACGAGCAGTACTTC; CDR3aa: CASSPRGATYEQYF
v_gene: TRBV5-8; j_gene: TRBJ2-7; abundance: -; d_gene: TRBD2; CDR3nt: TGTGCCAGCAGCTTGGTTCCGCGGGAGCTTTACGAGCAGTACTTC; CDR3aa: CASSLVPRELYEQYF
v_gene: TRBV5-6; j_gene: TRBJ2-7; abundance: -; d_gene: -; CDR3nt: TGTGCCAGCAGTTGGACAGAAGAGCAGTACTTC; CDR3aa: CASSWTEEQYF
v_gene: TRBV9; j_gene: TRBJ1-3; abundance: once; d_gene: -; CDR3nt: TGTGCCAGCAGCGCCCCAACAGGAAACTCTGGAAACACCATATATTTT; CDR3aa: CASSAPTGNSGNTIYF
v_gene: TRBV6-1; j_gene: TRBJ1-2; abundance: -; d_gene: TRBD1; CDR3nt: TGTGCCAGCACCAGGGGGCCCTATGGCTACACCTTC; CDR3aa: CASTRGPYGYTF
v_gene: TRBV7-6; j_gene: TRBJ2-2; abundance: -; d_gene: TRBD1; CDR3nt: TGTGCCAGCAGCTCTGGACAGGGGAAAAACACCGGGGAGCTGTTTTTT; CDR3aa: CASSSGQGKNTGELFF
v_gene: TRBV7-9; j_gene: TRBJ2-7; abundance: -; d_gene: -; CDR3nt: TGTGCCAGCAGCTCTAACTACGAGCAGTACTTC; CDR3aa: CASSSNYEQYF
v_gene: TRBV5-6; j_gene: TRBJ1-1; abundance: -; d_gene: -; CDR3nt: TGTGCCAGCAGCTTTACGGCGGGAGGGGATGAAGCTTTCTTT; CDR3aa: CASSFTAGGDEAFF
v_gene: TRBV2; j_gene: TRBJ1-5; abundance: -; d_gene: -; CDR3nt: TGTGCCAGCAGTGAATCGGGGAGGTCTCAGCCCCAGCATTTT; CDR3aa: CASSESGRSQPQHF
v_gene: TRBV28; j_gene: TRBJ2-7; abundance: -; d_gene: TRBD1; CDR3nt: TGTGCCAGCAGTCTATTCGGACAGGGGGAAATCAACGAGCAGTACTTC; CDR3aa: CASSLFGQGEINEQYF
v_gene: TRBV4-1; j_gene: TRBJ2-2; abundance: -; d_gene: -; CDR3nt: TGCGCCAGCAGCCAAGCACTAATCGGGGAGCTGTTTTTT; CDR3aa: CASSQALIGELFF
v_gene: TRBV7-6; j_gene: TRBJ1-5; abundance: once; d_gene: TRBD1; CDR3nt: TGTGCCAGCAGCTTAGAAGAGGGGGCGAGTCAGCCCCAGCATTTT; CDR3aa: CASSLEEGASQPQHF
v_gene: TRBV4-1; j_gene: TRBJ1-2; abundance: -; d_gene: -; CDR3nt: TGCGCCAGCAGCCAGGACCCCGCGGGCTATGGCTACACCTTC; CDR3aa: CASSQDPAGYGYTF
v_gene: TRBV11-2; j_gene: TRBJ2-2; abundance: -; d_gene: -; CDR3nt: TGTGCCAGCAGCTTATTACCAGCTGAAGGGGGAACCGGGGAGCTGTTTTTT; CDR3aa: CASSLLPAEGGTGELFF
v_gene: TRBV27; j_gene: TRBJ2-7; abundance: -; d_gene: TRBD2; CDR3nt: TGTGCCAGCAGGGCCGGGACTAGCGGGTTTTACGAGCAGTACTTC; CDR3aa: CASRAGTSGFYEQYF
v_gene: TRBV7-9; j_gene: TRBJ1-1; abundance: -; d_gene: TRBD1; CDR3nt: TGTGCCAGCAGCTACACCGGGACAGTCCTTCACACTGAAGCTTTCTTT; CDR3aa: CASSYTGTVLHTEAFF
v_gene: TRBV4-3; j_gene: TRBJ2-7; abundance: -; d_gene: -; CDR3nt: TGCGCCAGCAGCCAAGGGCAGGCCTACGAGCAGTACTTC; CDR3aa: CASSQGQAYEQYF
v_gene: TRBV1; j_gene: TRBJ2-3; abundance: -; d_gene: -; CDR3nt: TGCACCAGCAGGCCGCGGACAGAGGCTAATACAGATACGCAGTATTTT; CDR3aa: CTSRPRTEANTDTQYF
v_gene: TRBV10-3; j_gene: TRBJ2-7; abundance: -; d_gene: -; CDR3nt: TGTGCCATCAGTGAAAGGGGGTACGAGCAGTACTTC; CDR3aa: CAISERGYEQYF
v_gene: TRBV14; j_gene: TRBJ2-5; abundance: -; d_gene: -; CDR3nt: TGTGCCAGCAGCCAAGAACTAGTTGGAGAGACCCAGTACTTC; CDR3aa: CASSQELVGETQYF
v_gene: TRBV27; j_gene: TRBJ2-7; abundance: -; d_gene: TRBD1; CDR3nt: TGTGCCAGCAGTTTTGACAGGGCCTACGAGCAGTACTTC; CDR3aa: CASSFDRAYEQYF
v_gene: TRBV5-4; j_gene: TRBJ2-7; abundance: -; d_gene: -; CDR3nt: TGTGCCAGCAGCGCCGACCAGGCCTACGAGCAGTACTTC; CDR3aa: CASSADQAYEQYF
v_gene: TRBV5-4; j_gene: TRBJ2-7; abundance: once; d_gene: TRBD2; CDR3nt: TGTGCCAGCAGCTTAAACCGGGACTACTACGAGCAGTACTTC; CDR3aa: CASSLNRDYYEQYF
v_gene: TRBV4-2; j_gene: TRBJ1-1; abundance: -; d_gene: TRBD1; CDR3nt: TGTGCCAGCAGCGCGCGGACAGGGGTAGAGACTGAAGCTTTCTTT; CDR3aa: CASSARTGVETEAFF
v_gene: TRBV7-6; j_gene: TRBJ1-1; abundance: -; d_gene: TRBD1; CDR3nt: TGTGCCAGCAGCTTAGATCCCCACAGGGGACGGTCAGGAACTGAAGCTTTCTTT; CDR3aa: CASSLDPHRGRSGTEAFF
v_gene: TRBV5-1; j_gene: TRBJ2-7; abundance: -; d_gene: TRBD1; CDR3nt: TGCGCCAGCAGCTTGACCCGGGACAGGAGCTACGAGCAGTACTTC; CDR3aa: CASSLTRDRSYEQYF
v_gene: TRBV7-9; j_gene: TRBJ2-1; abundance: -; d_gene: -; CDR3nt: TGTGCCAGCAGCTTAGCTCGGAGCTCCTACAATGAGCAGTTCTTC; CDR3aa: CASSLARSSYNEQFF
v_gene: TRBV4-3; j_gene: TRBJ1-6; abundance: -; d_gene: -; CDR3nt: TGCGCCAGCAGCCCCCGGGGGGGCTTTAATAATTCACCCCTCCACTTT; CDR3aa: CASSPRGGFNNSPLHF
v_gene: TRBV15; j_gene: TRBJ2-7; abundance: -; d_gene: TRBD2; CDR3nt: TGTGCCACCAGCAGATCCGGGACTACAGTTTACGAGCAGTACTTC; CDR3aa: CATSRSGTTVYEQYF
v_gene: TRBV13; j_gene: TRBJ2-5; abundance: -; d_gene: -; CDR3nt: TGTGCCAGCAGCCGAGGGCTAGAAGAGACCCAGTACTTC; CDR3aa: CASSRGLEETQYF
v_gene: TRBV9; j_gene: TRBJ1-1; abundance: -; d_gene: -; CDR3nt: TGTGCCAGCAGCCCAGGACTTGTTCCCCTGCCTTTCTTT; CDR3aa: CASSPGLVPLPFF
v_gene: TRBV21-1; j_gene: TRBJ2-1; abundance: -; d_gene: -; CDR3nt: TGTGCCAGCAGCAAAGATTCTCGGGGGGCGGTACTCAATGAGCAGTTCTTC; CDR3aa: CASSKDSRGAVLNEQFF
v_gene: TRBV14; j_gene: TRBJ2-7; abundance: once; d_gene: -; CDR3nt: TGTGCCAGCAGCCAAGATAGGGGGTCGATTGGGGAGCAGTACTTC; CDR3aa: CASSQDRGSIGEQYF
v_gene: TRBV4-1; j_gene: TRBJ1-2; abundance: -; d_gene: -; CDR3nt: TGCGCCAGCAGCCTCAAGCCCGGGGAAACTAACTATGGCTACACCTTC; CDR3aa: CASSLKPGETNYGYTF
v_gene: TRBV11-3; j_gene: TRBJ2-3; abundance: -; d_gene: -; CDR3nt: TGTGCCAGCAGCCCTCGAGTTCGAGGTGATACGCAGTATTTT; CDR3aa: CASSPRVRGDTQYF
v_gene: TRBV7-3; j_gene: TRBJ2-2; abundance: -; d_gene: TRBD1; CDR3nt: TGTGCCAGCAGCTTATGGACAGGGGAGACCGGGGAGCTGTTTTTT; CDR3aa: CASSLWTGETGELFF
v_gene: TRBV2; j_gene: TRBJ2-7; abundance: -; d_gene: -; CDR3nt: TGTGCCAGCAGTTCTAGCCCCCTTTCCTCCTACGAGCAGTACTTC; CDR3aa: CASSSSPLSSYEQYF
v_gene: TRBV5-6; j_gene: TRBJ2-7; abundance: -; d_gene: -; CDR3nt: TGTGCCAGCAGCTTCGGGACAAAAATCTACGAGCAGTACTTC; CDR3aa: CASSFGTKIYEQYF
v_gene: TRBV7-9; j_gene: TRBJ1-6; abundance: -; d_gene: TRBD1; CDR3nt: TGTGCCAGCAGCCCGATCAGGGGGGCAAGCTCCTATAATTCACCCCTCCACTTT; CDR3aa: CASSPIRGASSYNSPLHF
v_gene: TRBV4-3; j_gene: TRBJ2-5; abundance: medium-sized; d_gene: -; CDR3nt: TGCGCCAGCAGCCAAGTAGTAATGTTCGCGGGGCTACAAGAGACCCAGTACTTC; CDR3aa: CASSQVVMFAGLQETQYF
v_gene: TRBV14; j_gene: TRBJ2-7; abundance: -; d_gene: TRBD1; CDR3nt: TGTGCCAGCAGCCAGGGACAGAGTGCCTACGAGCAGTACTTC; CDR3aa: CASSQGQSAYEQYF
v_gene: TRBV2; j_gene: TRBJ2-5; abundance: once; d_gene: -; CDR3nt: TGTGCCAGCAGTAGGGGTCGGGCGGAGACCCAGTACTTC; CDR3aa: CASSRGRAETQYF
v_gene: TRBV11-3; j_gene: TRBJ1-1; abundance: -; d_gene: -; CDR3nt: TGTGCCAGCAGCTTAGGGTGGTCGCGGGCTTTCTTT; CDR3aa: CASSLGWSRAFF
v_gene: TRBV7-6; j_gene: TRBJ2-3; abundance: -; d_gene: TRBD2; CDR3nt: TGTGCCAGCAGCTTCGGACTAGCGGTTAGCACAGATACGCAGTATTTT; CDR3aa: CASSFGLAVSTDTQYF
v_gene: TRBV29-1; j_gene: TRBJ2-1; abundance: -; d_gene: TRBD2; CDR3nt: TGCAGCGTTGAAGATCTCCGGGAGGGCCGCAATGAGCAGTTCTTC; CDR3aa: CSVEDLREGRNEQFF
v_gene: TRBV5-6; j_gene: TRBJ2-7; abundance: -; d_gene: -; CDR3nt: TGTGCCAGCAGCCAAGGACTCGCTACCTACGAGCAGTACTTC; CDR3aa: CASSQGLATYEQYF
v_gene: TRBV6-5; j_gene: TRBJ1-1; abundance: once; d_gene: -; CDR3nt: TGTGCCAGCAGTTTGGCAGTCAACACTGAAGCTTTCTTT; CDR3aa: CASSLAVNTEAFF